The next 9 T cell receptor beta chains were all read from a single sample in a study of CD8 T cells in ankylosing spondylitis. Their recognized antigens are unknown. General study findings and limits: Seemingly characteristic of ankylosing spondylitis blood was a TCR beta motif consisting of fewer than 10 highly homologous variants.

One entry per CDR3 protein results from TCRdb running MiXCR on the 5' RACE reads. Of about 210,000 distinct CDR3 sequences listed, 5.5% to 7.5% are singletons. Sequences were obtained from blood, either unsorted or a sorted T cell fraction (not recorded which). These receptors originate from a male donor with ankylosing spondylitis.

About this clonotype: A read error may be the cause here, since a much bigger clone is one base away. V gene TRBV20-1 combines with J gene TRBJ2-7; D is uncertain. This CDR3 comprises 10 residues. CDR1 and CDR2 from the germline V gene are DFQATT and SNEGSKA (reference sequence). Deletions cut 4 bases from V and 2 bases from J, with 3 bases between. The chain's CDR3 is CSATAYEQYF. Here the CDR3 DNA reads TGCAGTGCTACGGCCTACGAGCAGTACTTC.

There are many counts of this clonotype. This sequence joins TRBV20-1 and TRBJ2-1, with 8 bases identical to TRBD2. Looked up from germline, CDR1 is DFQATT and CDR2 is SNEGSKA (reference sequence). This CDR3 region has 18 residues. Unmatched junction bases numbered 14, after V lost 0 bases and J lost 4 bases. CDR3 nucleotide sequence: TGCAGTGCTAGAGATCCCCGTAAAGCGACTAGCGTTTACAATGAGCAGTTCTTC. Its translation: CSARDPRKATSVYNEQFF.

This clonotype is classed as large. V is TRBV5-1 and J is TRBJ1-6, with D tentatively TRBD1 (5 bases). The V and J ends lost 5 bases and 7 bases respectively, with 10 bases between them. CDR1 SGHRS and CDR2 YFSETQ come from the germline V gene. There are 13 residues in the CDR3. CDR3 amino acids: CASRGDRNSPLHF. DNA of the CDR3: TGCGCCAGCAGGGGTGACAGAAATTCACCCCTCCACTTT.

A few counts support this clonotype. This chain joins TRBV7-9 and TRBJ2-1; D assignment may be TRBD1 or TRBD2 (5 bases each). CDR1 and CDR2 (germline): SEHNR, FQNEAQ (reference sequence). Trimming removed 5 bases at V and 0 bases at J, with 11 bases between. This CDR3 contains 15 residues. The CDR3: CASSLGTASYNEQFF. CDR3 nucleotides: TGTGCCAGCAGCCTCGGGACGGCCTCCTACAATGAGCAGTTCTTC.

This clonotype was picked up many times. The chain carries TRBV7-8 and TRBJ2-1; TRBD2 agrees at 15 bases. The CDR3 sequence is 16 residues long. Losses at the gene ends were 0 bases for V and 7 bases for J; bases not matched to a gene: 1. In germline, CDR1 is SGHVS, CDR2 FQNEAQ. The CDR3 protein is CASSLAGLAGGNEQFF. CDR3 bases: TGTGCCAGCAGCTTAGCGGGACTAGCGGGAGGAAATGAGCAGTTCTTC.

In its sample, this clonotype was seen many times. This chain connects TRBV6-1 to TRBJ2-7; D may match TRBD1 or TRBD2 (6 bases each). The CDR3 runs to 12 residues. CDR1 MNHNS and CDR2 SASEGT come from the germline V gene. Between the trimmed V and J ends, which lost 10 bases and 4 bases, there was a span of 14 bases. The CDR3: CANGLQGYEQYF. Here the CDR3 DNA reads TGTGCCAATGGACTACAGGGTTACGAGCAGTACTTC.

This clonotype was found a few times. This rearrangement joins TRBV27 to TRBJ2-5; D unresolved. The CDR3 spans 13 residues. V lost 2 bases and J 5 bases, leaving 9 bases between the germline ends. Germline CDR1 is MNHEY and CDR2 is SMNVEV (reference sequence). This CDR3 reads CASSLSQIETQYF. CDR3 nucleotide sequence: TGTGCCAGCAGTTTAAGCCAGATCGAGACCCAGTACTTC.

This clonotype was observed a few times. The V gene is TRBV4-1, the J gene TRBJ2-5; D call uncertain. The V and J ends lost 4 bases and 0 bases respectively, with 15 bases between them. This CDR3 is built from 16 residues. CDR1 is MGHRA, CDR2 YSYEKL, per germline. The CDR3 coding sequence is TGCGCCAGCAGCCCCCATGAAGGCAGCCACCAAGAGACCCAGTACTTC. Its translation is CASSPHEGSHQETQYF.

This clonotype was found many times. This chain uses TRBV7-9 with TRBJ1-3; TRBD1 matches 8 bases. CDR1 and CDR2 (germline): SEHNR, FQNEAQ (reference sequence). The CDR3 covers 15 residues. Germline trimming cut 5 bases from V and 2 bases from J; bases unmatched to any gene: 5. The CDR3 DNA reads as TGTGCCAGCAGCAAACCGGACAGGGCTGGAAACACCATATATTTT. Protein sequence: CASSKPDRAGNTIYF.